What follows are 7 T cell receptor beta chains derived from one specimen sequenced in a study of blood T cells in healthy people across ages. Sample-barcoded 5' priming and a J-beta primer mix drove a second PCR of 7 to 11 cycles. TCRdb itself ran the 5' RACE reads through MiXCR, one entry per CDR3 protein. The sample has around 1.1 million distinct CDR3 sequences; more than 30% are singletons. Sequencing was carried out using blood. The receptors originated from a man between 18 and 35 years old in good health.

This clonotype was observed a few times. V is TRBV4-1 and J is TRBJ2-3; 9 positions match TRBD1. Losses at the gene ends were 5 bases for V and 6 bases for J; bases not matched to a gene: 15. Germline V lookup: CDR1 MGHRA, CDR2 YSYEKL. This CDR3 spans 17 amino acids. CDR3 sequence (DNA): TGCGCCAGCAGCTATGTCTACAGGGGGCTCCATTCCGATACGCAGTATTTT. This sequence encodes CASSYVYRGLHSDTQYF.

The chain's CDR3 is CAISEGTVSQETQYF. The CDR3, as DNA: TGTGCCATCAGTGAAGGGACAGTGAGTCAAGAGACCCAGTACTTC. V gene TRBV10-3 combines with J gene TRBJ2-7; 7 positions agree with TRBD1. The J call may be faulty, since TRBJ2-5 better matches the DNA end. CDR1 and CDR2 (germline): ENHRY, SYGVKD. CDR3 size: 15 residues.

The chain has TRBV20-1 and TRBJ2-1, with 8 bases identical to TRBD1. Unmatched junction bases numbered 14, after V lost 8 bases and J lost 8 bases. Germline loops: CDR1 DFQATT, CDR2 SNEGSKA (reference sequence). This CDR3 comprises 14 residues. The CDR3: CSRQGFTRQDEQFF. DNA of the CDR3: TGCAGTCGACAGGGGTTCACCAGACAGGATGAGCAGTTCTTC.

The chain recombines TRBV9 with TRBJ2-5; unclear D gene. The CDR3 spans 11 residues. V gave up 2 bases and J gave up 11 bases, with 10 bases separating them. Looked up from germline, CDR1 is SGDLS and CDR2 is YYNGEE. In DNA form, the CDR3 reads TGTGCCAGCAGCGTCAGCAATGAGCAGTACTTC. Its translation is CASSVSNEQYF.

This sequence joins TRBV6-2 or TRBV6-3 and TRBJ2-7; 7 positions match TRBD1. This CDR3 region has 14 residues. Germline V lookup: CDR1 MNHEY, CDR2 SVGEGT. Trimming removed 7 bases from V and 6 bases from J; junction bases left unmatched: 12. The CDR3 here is CASNAGTDLSEQYF. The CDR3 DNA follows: TGTGCCAGCAATGCCGGGACAGACCTGTCCGAGCAGTACTTC.

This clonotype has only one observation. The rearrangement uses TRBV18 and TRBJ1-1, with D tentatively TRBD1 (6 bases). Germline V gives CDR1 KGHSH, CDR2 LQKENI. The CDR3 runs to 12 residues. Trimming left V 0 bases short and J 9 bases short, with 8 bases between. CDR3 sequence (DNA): TGTGCCAGCTCACCACCGGGGGGGCAAGCTTTCTTT. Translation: CASSPPGGQAFF.

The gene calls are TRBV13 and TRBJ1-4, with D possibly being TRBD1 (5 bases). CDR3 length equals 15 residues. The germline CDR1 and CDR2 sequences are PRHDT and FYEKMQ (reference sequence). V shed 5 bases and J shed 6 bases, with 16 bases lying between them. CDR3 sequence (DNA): TGTGCCAGCAGCACCGGGGACGGTGAATATGAAAAACTGTTTTTT. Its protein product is CASSTGDGEYEKLFF.